This T cell receptor beta chain was found in a study of blood T cell repertoires in COVID-19. Study context: Whether acute or convalescent, the COVID-19 samples came from the United States, Italy and Spain. In each case, the material was cDNA or gDNA derived from T cells, B-cell-depleted T cells, or PBMCs.

CDR1 and CDR2 from the germline V gene are LGHDT and YNNKEL (reference sequence). There are 17 residues in the CDR3. Trimming cost V 5 bases and J 3 bases; bases outside gene matches: 9. In the original analysis: Estimates of nucleated cell counts were drawn from the amplification of reference gene primers. The table came from immunoSEQ multiplex PCR; TCRdb's copy has only in-frame clones and leaves some out. The V and J calls and the clone size are those of that table, but D and trimming were determined from the DNA. The sample has about 61,000 clones; around four fifths are singletons. V is TRBV3-1 (or the pseudogene TRBV3-2) and J is TRBJ2-5; 13 bases match TRBD2. The material sequenced was peripheral blood. This sequence originates from a man between 65 and 80 years old with acute or convalescent COVID-19. CDR3 DNA sequence: TGTGCCAGCAGCGCGACGACTAGCGGGGGGCCTAAAGAGACCCAGTACTTC. Translation gives CASSATTSGGPKETQYF.